One and the same sample provided the 6 T cell receptor beta chains below, sequenced in a study of human T cells and chemical hapten exposure. Time point described: pre-sensitization, week 0. The treatment: therapeutic diphenylcyclopropenone sensitization with weekly scalp DPC. TCRdb reprocessed the RACE reads with MiXCR, giving one entry per CDR3 protein. In the table there are about 98,000 distinct CDR3 sequences, 10% to 13% of which are singletons. The sequences come from whole blood, collected in connection with sensitization to the hapten diphenylcyclopropenone (DPC). The origin of the receptors is a woman aged 60-75 years with alopecia areata. Some clones in this sample may be carry-over from other donors' samples.

This clonotype was observed a handful of times. The CDR3 protein is CASSLRRETQYF. In DNA, the CDR3 is TGTGCCAGCAGTTTAAGACGGGAGACCCAGTACTTC. The chain employs TRBV12-3 or TRBV12-4 and TRBJ2-5, with D uncertain. This CDR3 is 12 amino acids long. The V gene lost 2 bases and the J gene lost 5 bases, with 6 bases spanning the gap.

This clonotype was detected many times. The chain uses TRBV12-3 or TRBV12-4 and TRBJ2-7; 7 bases match TRBD2. This CDR3 contains 15 residues. V trimming: 7 bases; J trimming: 0 bases; junction bases outside the gene matches: 9. CDR3: CASTTGGTLSYEQYF. The CDR3 coding sequence is TGTGCCAGCACCACCGGGGGGACCCTCTCCTACGAGCAGTACTTC.

The chain joins TRBV7-9 to TRBJ2-4; weak D call: TRBD2 (5 bases). Germline V gene lookup returns CDR1 SEHNR and CDR2 FQNEAQ (reference sequence). The CDR3 loop spans 15 amino acids. Trimming removed 6 bases at V and 6 bases at J, with 18 bases between. The DNA of the CDR3 is TGTGCCAGCAGTCCCCCCCTATTCGAGGGAAACATTCAGTACTTC. The encoded protein is CASSPPLFEGNIQYF.

This clonotype was found a few times. A read error is likely, as this CDR3 ends without the conserved phenylalanine or tryptophan. This sequence joins TRBV7-3 and TRBJ2-3; D may be TRBD1 (6 bases). Deletions cut 5 bases from V and 6 bases from J, with 12 bases between. Per the germline V gene, CDR1 is SGHTA and CDR2 is FQGTGA. The CDR3 is made up of 13 amino acids. The DNA for the CDR3 is TGTGCCAGCAGCGTACAGGGAGATGATACGCAGTATCTT. Translation: CASSVQGDDTQYL.

This clonotype occurred a few times. The chain links TRBV5-1 to TRBJ2-5; possible D gene TRBD2, 8 bases. The CDR3 extends over 17 amino acids. Trimming removed 4 bases at V and 1 base at J, with 20 bases between. CDR1 and CDR2 (germline): SGHRS, YFSETQ. CDR3 sequence: CASSVGDGRGPQETQYF. CDR3 nucleotide sequence: TGCGCCAGCAGCGTGGGAGACGGGAGGGGGCCCCAAGAGACCCAGTACTTC.

This sequence joins TRBV14 and TRBJ1-1, with 7 positions matching TRBD1. V trimming: 0 bases; J trimming: 0 bases; junction bases outside the gene matches: 16. The CDR3 is 20 amino acids. The germline V gene encodes CDR1 SGHDN and CDR2 FVKESK. This CDR3 is CASSQDRSRQGYHMNTEAFF. The CDR3 coding sequence is TGTGCCAGCAGCCAAGATAGGTCGAGACAGGGATATCATATGAACACTGAAGCTTTCTTT. The whole variable domain, remainder taken from reference TRBV14 and TRBJ1-1, is EAGVTQFPSHSVIEKGQTVTLRCDPISGHDNLYWYRRVMGKEIKFLLHFVKESKQDESGMPNNRFLAERTGGTYSTLKVQPAELEDSGVYFCASSQDRSRQGYHMNTEAFFGQGTRLTVV.